Shown below are 4 T cell receptor beta chains from a single sample sequenced in a study of molecular identifiers for immune sequencing clone quantification. TCRdb processed the PCR reads anew with MiXCR; each CDR3 protein has one entry. This table holds under 75,000 distinct CDR3 sequences, roughly a fifth found once. The sample was naive CD8+ T cells from blood, with Jurkat cell RNA spiked in. As for subset: FACS-sorted CD8+CD4-CCR7+CD45RA+ naive T cells. The receptors come from a human donor in good health. Some libraries in this study had Jurkat cell RNA spiked in.

This clonotype was recorded many times. The chain has TRBV27 and TRBJ1-5, with TRBD1 as a possible D gene (5 bases). The CDR3 runs to 13 residues. Trimming left V 5 bases short and J 6 bases short, with 11 bases between. Per germline, CDR1 MNHEY and CDR2 SMNVEV (reference sequence). CDR3 in amino acids: CASSPMGVQPQHF. CDR3 nucleotides: TGTGCCAGCAGTCCGATGGGGGTTCAGCCCCAGCATTTT.

This clonotype has a count of ten or more. The chain links TRBV7-4 to TRBJ1-5; 8 bases fit TRBD1. Germline values: CDR1 SGHVT, CDR2 SQSDAQ. The CDR3 covers 18 residues. The V and J ends lost 6 bases and 0 bases, in that order; junction bases with no gene match: 13. The CDR3 spells CASRESEGQDYSNQPQHF. In nucleotides, the CDR3 is TGTGCCAGCAGGGAAAGCGAGGGACAGGACTATAGCAATCAGCCCCAGCATTTT.

This clonotype was counted a single time. The chain joins TRBV13 to TRBJ1-2, with TRBD1 matching 7 bases. The CDR3 is 15 amino acids. After removal of 4 bases from V and 3 bases from J, the junction contained 8 bases not matched to a gene. Germline CDR1 PRHDT, CDR2 FYEKMQ (reference sequence). The CDR3 DNA sequence: TGTGCCAGCAGCTCTAGGGGACAGAACTACTATGGCTACACCTTC. Protein: CASSSRGQNYYGYTF.

To note about this clonotype: This could be a read error, since a much larger clone is one nucleotide away. This chain joins TRBV6-2 or TRBV6-3 and TRBJ2-1; 8 bases agree with TRBD2. The CDR3 sequence is 20 residues long. The germline V gene encodes CDR1 MNHEY and CDR2 SVGEGT. V dropped 1 base and J dropped 0; count of bases not matched to a gene: 14. CDR3 region: CASSYFREGPLTGSYNEQFF. The DNA of the CDR3 is TGTGCCAGCAGTTACTTCCGGGAGGGCCCTCTAACTGGCTCCTACAATGAGCAGTTCTTC.